This T cell receptor beta chain stems from a study of cytomegalovirus exposure and HLA in healthy donors (dated by TCRdb to about 2017). Looking at the study overall: An earlier analysis of approximately 550 of the donors reported 250 to 300 Gb of sequence data and 100 million to 130 million unique TCR beta sequences from roughly 180 million T cells. HLA typing covered class I and class II loci at four-digit resolution. High-throughput TCR immunosequencing, statistical association of individual TCRs with disease status, and machine learning were combined to predict cytomegalovirus infection status. The aim of the study was to test whether cataloging public T cell receptors could identify signatures of past pathogen exposure. The later analysis used no new phenotypic data to find candidate immune exposures, relying instead on TCR beta sequences and their occurrence across donors. An earlier analysis of 587 of the donors applied high-throughput TCR beta sequencing to assess whether each TCR beta V gene segment acted as functional or pseudogenic. Donor age, sex, ethnicity and CMV serostatus were collected together with the repertoire data. Along with the approximately 700-subject first cohort, a separate validation cohort of some 130 different subjects was used. Four or five DR-DQ haplotypes were handled as single units for association and clustering because linkage in the cohort was strong. The study profiled the T cell repertoires of hundreds of subjects by immunosequencing and related them to cytomegalovirus serostatus. Around 300 gigabases of sequencing data and some 85 million unique TCR sequences were included in an early release covering about 700 HLA-typed donors. The number of donors typed differed by locus, with 629-630 for A, B, C, DRB1 and DQB1, more than 500 for DQA1, about 610 for DPA1, and around 460 for DPB1. A later genetic analysis took genome-wide SNP genotypes for about 55% of the 666 donors and used that subset as a discovery cohort. A later analysis re-analyzed previously published TCR beta repertoires from roughly 630 donors and added high-resolution HLA genotyping to study TCR occurrence patterns. Across approximately 400 genotyped donors of the cohort, an average of roughly 250,000 unique TCR beta nucleotide sequences per donor were sequenced, and 15% to 20% of those sequences were non-productive. Every discovery cohort repertoire had been produced on one sequencing platform. Among the approximately 430 genotyped donors, approximately 76% belonged to the genetic ancestry cluster associated with self-reported Caucasian donors. Broad study findings and their caveats: Immune exposure information for the cohort was limited to CMV serostatus. A later analysis found that TCR association rates varied across HLA loci, with DRB1 alleles showing the most associated TCRs and HLA-C alleles the fewest. A later analysis associated roughly 17,000 TCR beta sequences with specific HLA alleles at a false discovery rate of 0.05. Because HLA typing was unavailable for some donors at each locus, only the typed subset was used in association tests. A later genetic analysis associated a missense DCLRE1C variant with V-gene and J-gene trimming of TCR beta chains, and an independent cohort replicated the association. Most TCR sequences were observed very rarely across donors, whereas some public TCRs were present in many individuals. According to the authors, the approach could potentially be generalized to other disease states and immunological phenotypes. Some IMGT-functional V segments, including TRBV6-2 and TRBV6-3, could not be distinguished by the 87-base-pair reads and were therefore excluded. In a later genetic analysis, fewer N-insertions in productive TCRs were reported among donors in an Asian-associated ancestry cluster than the roughly 700-donor mean. In a later analysis, HLA-associated TCR beta chains were found to be more clonally expanded and to have lower generation probabilities than equally common non-associated chains. A later analysis found that most CMV-associated TCR beta chains appeared HLA-restricted, with HLA associations seemingly driven largely by CMV exposure. A few of the identified cytomegalovirus-associated TCR beta chains were confirmed in vitro to be specific for cytomegalovirus antigens. In a later analysis, several top co-occurrence clusters were reported to appear linked to parvovirus B19, influenza, CMV and Epstein-Barr virus. The cohort was sequenced for TCR beta chains only, and without alpha or paired-chain data the features that could be detected were limited. A cluster of highly shared sequence variants was judged likely to be a technical artifact of the sequencing pipeline. In the study, about 150 TCR beta chains were listed as associated with cytomegalovirus. A further reported finding was that TCR beta sequences accurately predicted the HLA-A and HLA-B alleles for most subjects in the first cohort. Correlated functional status among segregating V segments might be attributable to linkage disequilibrium, but an unknown experimental factor could not be ruled out. Seventeen rarely observed V segments, including chromosome 9 orphons, were excluded from the earlier analysis of approximately 500 of the donors because counts were too low. Sequencing depth was assumed to be roughly uniform across donors in the presence/absence analyses, though that assumption may not hold. Broadly in line with IMGT annotations, most TCR beta V segments showed up in productive rearrangements about 87% or about 30% of the time in an earlier analysis of 587 of the donors. When HLA alleles, especially DR and DQ, strongly co-occurred, attributing TCR associations to individual alleles was difficult. Cytomegalovirus status was reported to be diagnosed by the classifier with high specificity and sensitivity in both the original and validation cohorts.

The cohort was made up of hundreds of healthy bone marrow donors. All cohort members were sampled while nominally healthy, although unrecorded immune exposures were likely present. The donor tested CMV seropositive and was one of the 289 seropositive cohort members. Every donor gave a peripheral blood sample, and the peripheral blood mononuclear cells from that sample were used for TCR beta sequencing. The Qiagen DNeasy Blood Extraction Kit was used to extract genomic DNA from the blood cell samples. Trimming removed 5 bases from V and 4 bases from J, leaving 6 bases between the germline ends. The CDR3 covers 12 residues, taking in both the cysteine and the phenylalanine. The sequence is cut down to CDR3 DNA, 36 bases in frame from base 1. CDR1 is given as MNHNS and CDR2 as SASEGT, both from the germline V gene. Library preparation was by the immunoSEQ multiplex PCR assay. The multiplex PCR relied on a mix of 60 forward primers for TCR Vbeta segments and 13 reverse primers for TCR Jbeta segments. The CDR3 region of rearranged TCR beta genes was amplified from genomic DNA by a multiplex PCR assay. The Illumina HiSeq System was used to sequence the amplified TCR beta libraries as 87-base-pair reads. The authors processed their data as follows. A later analysis tallied around 80 million unique TCR beta chains across the 666 repertoires, and roughly 11 million of those chains were shared by two or more donors. A nearest-neighbor algorithm error-corrected the raw reads and collapsed the reads into unique sequences, merging closely related sequences to remove PCR and sequencing errors. CDR3 sequences were aligned to IMGT reference sequences to assign V, D and J gene segments. For a sequence to be retained, a match of at least six nucleotides to both a V gene segment and a J gene segment was required. A rearrangement counted as productive if the CDR3 had no stop codons and remained in frame with V and J, and every other rearrangement counted as non-productive. CDR3 was defined by IMGT convention, running from the second conserved V-encoded cysteine to the conserved J-encoded phenylalanine. The earlier analysis of fewer than 700 of the donors excluded sequences that lacked an unambiguous match to a single V gene segment. An earlier analysis of 550 to 650 of the donors classified V segments as functional when productive rearrangements were above 56.7% and as segregating when the standard deviation between donors was above 5%. A statistical classification framework was built for diagnosing cytomegalovirus status from the catalog of TCR beta chain sequences. A later analysis assigned V and J genes by comparing TCR nucleotide sequences with IMGT/GENE-DB human TR gene sequences. In a later analysis, CDR3 sequences and most-parsimonious VDJ recombination scenarios were assigned using the TCRdist pipeline. In a later analysis, each TCR beta chain was defined by its CDR3 amino acid sequence together with its V-gene family, and reads without a unique V-gene family were excluded. In a later analysis, some 600 highly shared, low-generation-probability nucleotide sequences were removed to address suspected cross-contamination and a sequencing artifact. In a later analysis, a clonal expansion index for each public chain was calculated from normalized within-repertoire ranks of inferred template counts. A later analysis computed generation probabilities with a VDJ recombination model fitted to out-of-frame rearrangements, and checked the results against IGoR. In a later analysis, TCR-TCR, TCR-HLA and TCR-CMV co-occurrence was scored with hypergeometric tests, and a repertoire-size bias correction was applied to TCR pairs. False discovery rates were estimated in a later analysis by permuting HLA or CMV assignments 20 times. In a later analysis, co-occurring TCRs were grouped using DBSCAN, and TCRdist sequence similarity was added for clustering within HLA-allele-positive subsets. For co-occurrence clustering, repertoires with fewer than 30,000 or more than 120,000 public chains were excluded, along with roughly 5 repertoires with anomalous nucleotide sharing. TCRdb mirrors the immuneACCESS table, restricted to in-frame sequences. Some clones are absent from its copies; in checked studies, under half trace to an unresolved V gene, and the reason for the others is unknown. V and J calls and clone size are as listed in that table; D and trimming were resolved from the DNA. The sample has 80,000 to 95,000 clones on record, approximately 71% of them singletons. Approximately 15% of the sample goes to the ten largest clones.

Regarding this clone: Its antigen is currently not known. Per-base qualities were not stored, and no clone one base away is much larger.

The rearranged chain carries TRBV6-1 and TRBJ1-5, with no confident D gene call. Sequenced sample: PBMCs. The origin of this receptor is a woman under 30 in good health and CMV-seropositive. The nucleotides are TGTGCCAGCAGTCCGTATAATCAGCCCCAGCATTTT. This yields the protein CASSPYNQPQHF.